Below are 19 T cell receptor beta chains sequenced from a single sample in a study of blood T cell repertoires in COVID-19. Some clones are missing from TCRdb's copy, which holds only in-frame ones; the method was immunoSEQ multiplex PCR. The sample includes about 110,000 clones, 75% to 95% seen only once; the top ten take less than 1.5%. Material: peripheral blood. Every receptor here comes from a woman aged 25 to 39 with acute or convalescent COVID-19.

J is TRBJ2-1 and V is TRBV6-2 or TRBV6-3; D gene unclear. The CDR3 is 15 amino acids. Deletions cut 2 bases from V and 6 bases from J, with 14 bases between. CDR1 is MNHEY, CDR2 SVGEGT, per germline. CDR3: CASSYLGRNPNEQFF. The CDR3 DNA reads TGTGCCAGCAGTTACCTCGGCAGGAACCCCAATGAGCAGTTCTTC.

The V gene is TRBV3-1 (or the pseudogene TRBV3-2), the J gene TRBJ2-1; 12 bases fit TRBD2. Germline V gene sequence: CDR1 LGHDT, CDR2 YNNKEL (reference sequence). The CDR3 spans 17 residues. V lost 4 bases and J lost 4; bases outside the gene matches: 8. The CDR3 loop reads CASSLGPGTSGYNEQFF. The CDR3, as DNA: TGTGCCAGCAGCCTCGGCCCCGGGACTAGCGGGTACAATGAGCAGTTCTTC.

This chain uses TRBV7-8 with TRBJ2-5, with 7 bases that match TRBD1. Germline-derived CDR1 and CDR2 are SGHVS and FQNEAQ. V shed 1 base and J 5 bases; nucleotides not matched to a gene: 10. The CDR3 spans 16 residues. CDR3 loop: CASSLGTGPVGETQYF. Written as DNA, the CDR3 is TGTGCCAGCAGCTTAGGGACAGGCCCGGTTGGGGAGACCCAGTACTTC.

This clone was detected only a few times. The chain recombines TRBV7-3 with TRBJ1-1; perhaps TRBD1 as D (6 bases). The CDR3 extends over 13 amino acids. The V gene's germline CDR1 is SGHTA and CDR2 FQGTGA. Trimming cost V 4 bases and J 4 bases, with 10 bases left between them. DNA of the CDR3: TGTGCCAGCAGCTCCACAGGGTCCACTGAAGCTTTCTTT. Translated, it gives CASSSTGSTEAFF.

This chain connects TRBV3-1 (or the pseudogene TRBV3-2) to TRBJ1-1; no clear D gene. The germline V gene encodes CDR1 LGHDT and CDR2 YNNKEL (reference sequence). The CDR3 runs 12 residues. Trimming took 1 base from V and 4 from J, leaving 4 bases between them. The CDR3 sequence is CASSQVSTEAFF. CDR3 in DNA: TGTGCCAGCAGCCAAGTATCCACTGAAGCTTTCTTT.

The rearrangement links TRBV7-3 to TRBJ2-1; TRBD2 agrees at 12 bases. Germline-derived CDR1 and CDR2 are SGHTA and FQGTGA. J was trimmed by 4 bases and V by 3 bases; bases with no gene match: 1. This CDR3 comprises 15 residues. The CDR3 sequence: CASSLTSGGYNEQFF. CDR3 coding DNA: TGTGCCAGCAGCTTGACTAGCGGGGGTTACAATGAGCAGTTCTTC.

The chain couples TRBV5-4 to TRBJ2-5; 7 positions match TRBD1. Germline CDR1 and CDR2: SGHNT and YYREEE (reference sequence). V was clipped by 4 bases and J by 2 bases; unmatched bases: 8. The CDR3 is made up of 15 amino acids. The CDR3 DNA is TGTGCCAGCAGCCCCAGGACAGGCAAGCAAGAGACCCAGTACTTC. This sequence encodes CASSPRTGKQETQYF.

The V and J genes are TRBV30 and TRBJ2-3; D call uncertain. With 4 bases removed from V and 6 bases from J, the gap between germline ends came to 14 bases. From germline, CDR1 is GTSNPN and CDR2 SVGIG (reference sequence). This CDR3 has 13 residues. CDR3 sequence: CAWTPLSEDTQYF. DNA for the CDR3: TGTGCCTGGACCCCTCTGTCGGAGGATACGCAGTATTTT.

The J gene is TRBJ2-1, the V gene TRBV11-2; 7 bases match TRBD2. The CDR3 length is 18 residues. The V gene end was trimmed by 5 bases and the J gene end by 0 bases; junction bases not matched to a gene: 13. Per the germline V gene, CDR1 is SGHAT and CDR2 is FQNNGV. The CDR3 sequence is CASSPGGGTTDSYNEQFF. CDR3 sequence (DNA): TGTGCCAGCAGCCCCGGAGGCGGGACTACCGACTCCTACAATGAGCAGTTCTTC.

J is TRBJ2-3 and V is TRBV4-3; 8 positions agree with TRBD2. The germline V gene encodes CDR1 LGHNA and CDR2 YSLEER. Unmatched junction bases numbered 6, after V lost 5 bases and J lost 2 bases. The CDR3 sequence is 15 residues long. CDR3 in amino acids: CASSDGGGPTDTQYF. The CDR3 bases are TGCGCCAGCAGCGACGGCGGGGGGCCCACAGATACGCAGTATTTT.

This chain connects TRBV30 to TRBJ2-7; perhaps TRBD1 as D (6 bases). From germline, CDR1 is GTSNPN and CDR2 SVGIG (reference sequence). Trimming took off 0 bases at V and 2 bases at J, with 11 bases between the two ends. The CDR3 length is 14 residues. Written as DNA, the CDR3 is TGTGCCTGGAGTGTCTCCAGGGGTCCCTACGAGCAGTACTTC. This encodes CAWSVSRGPYEQYF.

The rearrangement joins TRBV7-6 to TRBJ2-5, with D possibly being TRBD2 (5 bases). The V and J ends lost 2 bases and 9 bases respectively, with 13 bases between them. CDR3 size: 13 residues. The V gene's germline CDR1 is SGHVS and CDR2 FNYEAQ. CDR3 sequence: CASSLQPTEAQYF. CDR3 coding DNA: TGTGCCAGCAGCTTACAACCGACGGAGGCCCAGTACTTC.

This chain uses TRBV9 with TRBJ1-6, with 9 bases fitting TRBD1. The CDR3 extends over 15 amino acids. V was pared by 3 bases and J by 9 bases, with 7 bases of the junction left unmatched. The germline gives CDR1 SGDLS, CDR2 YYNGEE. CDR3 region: CASSGPGQGTSPLHF. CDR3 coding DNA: TGTGCCAGCAGCGGACCGGGACAGGGCACTTCACCCCTCCACTTT.

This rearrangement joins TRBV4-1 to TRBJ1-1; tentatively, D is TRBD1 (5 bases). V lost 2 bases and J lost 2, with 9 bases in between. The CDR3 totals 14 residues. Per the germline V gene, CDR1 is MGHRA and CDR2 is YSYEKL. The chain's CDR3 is CASSQRTLNTEAFF. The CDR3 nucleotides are TGCGCCAGCAGCCAACGGACACTAAACACTGAAGCTTTCTTT.

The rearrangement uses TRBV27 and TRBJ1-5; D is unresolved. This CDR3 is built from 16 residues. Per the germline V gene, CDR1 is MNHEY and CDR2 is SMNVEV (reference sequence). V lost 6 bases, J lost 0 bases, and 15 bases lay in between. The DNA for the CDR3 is TGTGCCAGCAGCCAAACATCCACCCATAGCAATCAGCCCCAGCATTTT. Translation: CASSQTSTHSNQPQHF.

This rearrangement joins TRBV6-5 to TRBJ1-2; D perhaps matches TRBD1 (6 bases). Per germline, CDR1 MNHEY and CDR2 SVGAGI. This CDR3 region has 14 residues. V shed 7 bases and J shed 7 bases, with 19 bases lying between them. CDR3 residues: CASTPRGQGTGYTF. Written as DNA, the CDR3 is TGTGCCAGCACCCCACGAGGGCAGGGGACTGGCTACACCTTC.

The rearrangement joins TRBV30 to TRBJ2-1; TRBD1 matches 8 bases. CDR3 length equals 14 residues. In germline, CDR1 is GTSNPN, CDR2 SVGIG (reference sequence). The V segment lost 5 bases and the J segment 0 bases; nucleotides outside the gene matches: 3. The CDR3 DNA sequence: TGTGCCTGGGAAACAGGGGGCTCCTACAATGAGCAGTTCTTC. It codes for CAWETGGSYNEQFF.

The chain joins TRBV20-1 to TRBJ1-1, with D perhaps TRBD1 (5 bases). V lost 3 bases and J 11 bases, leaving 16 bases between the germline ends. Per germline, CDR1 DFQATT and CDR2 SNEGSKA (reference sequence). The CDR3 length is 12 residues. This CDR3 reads CSASPTGDRAFF. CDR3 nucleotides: TGCAGTGCTAGTCCCACGGGGGATCGGGCTTTCTTT.

CDR3: CASSISGPALHF. CDR3 DNA sequence: TGTGCCAGTAGTATTTCTGGGCCAGCCCTCCACTTT. This chain connects TRBV19 to TRBJ1-6; D is undetermined. CDR1 is LNHDA, CDR2 SQIVND, per germline (reference sequence). The germline V and J ends were trimmed by 3 bases and 14 bases, with 11 bases remaining between them. CDR3 length: 12 residues.